This T cell receptor (beta chain) derives from a study of CD8 T cells in ankylosing spondylitis (dated 2017 in TCRdb). Background for the entire study: T cell receptor beta repertoires were profiled in healthy donors and ankylosing spondylitis patients so that disease-linked TCR variants could be found. Peripheral blood samples were taken, and synovial fluid was additionally collected from ankylosing spondylitis patients. In total, the full study cohort was made up of about 110 healthy donors and 25 ankylosing spondylitis patients. Overall study outcomes, separate from this receptor: A TCR beta motif made up of about eight highly homologous amino acid variants appeared to be characteristic of blood from ankylosing spondylitis patients. Some motif variants had previously been reported in the synovial fluid and blood of reactive arthritis patients, which suggests shared mechanisms of disease initiation. In peripheral blood, the disease-linked clones were found at relatively low frequencies and had a CD8+ phenotype. The disease-linked clones were reported to be significantly enriched in matched synovial fluid samples from ankylosing spondylitis patients.

The sample was run on an Illumina HiSeq 2500. TCR beta libraries were prepared by quantitative 5'-RACE with molecular barcodes. The authors' analysis ran thus. A new computational method, built on a probabilistic model of VDJ rearrangement, was used to identify disease-linked TCR variants. TCRdb trimmed the raw reads at Q25, called clones with MiXCR and kept productive beta chains. Rows with a matching CDR3 protein are joined into one entry that keeps the most common DNA and genes. TCRdb, not the original authors, processed these V and J calls. Counted in this sample were 450,000 or so distinct CDR3 sequences; 25% to 30% of them appeared once. Of the sample, about 1% is held by the ten largest clones. This clonotype was detected a few times. Its recognized antigen is unknown. Germline and junction disagree at one end, which may indicate a read error. The sequenced sample consisted of blood, either unsorted or a sorted T cell fraction (not recorded which). This TCR came from a male donor with ankylosing spondylitis.

The bases read TGCGCCAGCAGCTCTTACGGTGGGACCCCCTTAGTCTTC. It translates as CASSSYGGTPLVF. The V and J genes are TRBV5-1 and TRBJ2-1; the D segment might be TRBD1 or TRBD2, since each matches 5 bases. CDR1 and CDR2, per the germline V gene, are SGHRS and YFSETQ. Including cysteine and phenylalanine, the CDR3 has 13 amino acids. Kept here is only the CDR3 DNA, which spans 39 bases and is read in frame from base 1.